This T cell receptor beta chain was found in a study of PD-1 blockade in classical Hodgkin lymphoma. Study results and caveats: By C4D1 there was a significant rise in CD4+ TCR diversity but not in CD8+ TCR diversity.

The data were produced by immunoSEQ multiplex PCR, yet TCRdb's version contains in-frame clones alone and is incomplete. The sample records around 21,000 clones, more than 75% being singletons. As concerns this clone: The antigen remains undetermined.

Noted time point: cycle 4 day 1 (C4D1), after 5 to 7 weeks of nivolumab. All patients experienced relapse after autologous stem cell transplantation, and brentuximab vedotin exposure was variable. Magnetic negative selection was used to purify CD8+ T cells from thawed PBMCs. The V end was cut by 5 bases, the J end by 1 base, with 8 bases between. The CDR3 runs to 13 residues. The V gene's germline CDR1 is MNHEY and CDR2 SVGAGI. Sequencing used CD8+ T cells from blood, obtained before the fourth cycle of nivolumab. The TCR comes from a human donor with classical Hodgkin lymphoma. The rearrangement uses TRBV6-5 and TRBJ1-1; D is unresolved. The CDR3 bases are TGTGCCAGCAGTCTTACAGAGAACACTGAAGCTTTCTTT. As protein: CASSLTENTEAFF.